The T cell receptor (beta chain) under discussion was sequenced for a study of blood T cell repertoires in COVID-19. Background on the study: Acute-phase and convalescent COVID-19 samples originated in the United States, Italy and Spain. The analysed material was cDNA or gDNA that came from T cells, B-cell-depleted T cells, or PBMCs.

TCRdb's table, derived via immunoSEQ multiplex PCR, lists solely in-frame clones and lacks some. The profile shows fewer than 500,000 clones, roughly 91% of them singletons. The sequencing input was peripheral blood. The clonotype originates from a woman in her thirties with acute or convalescent COVID-19.

The CDR3 is CASSPELGQAMNTEAFF. The CDR3 DNA is TGCGCCAGCAGCCCAGAACTAGGACAGGCAATGAACACTGAAGCTTTCTTT. V usage is TRBV4-1 and J usage is TRBJ1-1; 7 positions agree with TRBD1. V lost 4 bases and J lost 0; bases outside the gene matches: 11. The CDR3 is made up of 17 amino acids. Per the germline V gene, CDR1 is MGHRA and CDR2 is YSYEKL.